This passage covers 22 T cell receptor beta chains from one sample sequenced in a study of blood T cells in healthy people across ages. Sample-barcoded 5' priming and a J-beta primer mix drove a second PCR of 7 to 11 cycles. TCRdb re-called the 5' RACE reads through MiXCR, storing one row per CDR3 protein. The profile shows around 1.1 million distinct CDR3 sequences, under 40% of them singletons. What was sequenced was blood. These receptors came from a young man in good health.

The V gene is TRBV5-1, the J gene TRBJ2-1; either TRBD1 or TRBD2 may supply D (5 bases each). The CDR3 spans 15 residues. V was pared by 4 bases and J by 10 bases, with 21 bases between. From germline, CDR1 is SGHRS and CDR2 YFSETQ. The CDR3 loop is CASSPSSGPMKEQFF. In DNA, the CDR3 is TGCGCCAGCAGCCCAAGTTCGGGACCAATGAAGGAGCAGTTCTTC.

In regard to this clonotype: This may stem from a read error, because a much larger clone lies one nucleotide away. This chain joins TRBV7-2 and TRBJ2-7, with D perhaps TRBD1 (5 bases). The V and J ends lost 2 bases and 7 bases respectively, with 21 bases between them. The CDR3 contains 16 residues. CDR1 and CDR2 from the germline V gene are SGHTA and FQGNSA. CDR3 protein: CASSLSQGSSYNEQYF. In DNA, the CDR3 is TGTGCCAGCAGCTTAAGCCAGGGATCCTCCTACAATGAGCAGTACTTC.

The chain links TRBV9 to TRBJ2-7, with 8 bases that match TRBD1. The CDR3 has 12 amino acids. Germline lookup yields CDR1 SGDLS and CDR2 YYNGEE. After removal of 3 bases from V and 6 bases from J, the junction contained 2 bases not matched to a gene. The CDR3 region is CASSATGAEQYF. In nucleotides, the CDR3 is TGTGCCAGCAGCGCGACAGGGGCCGAGCAGTACTTC.

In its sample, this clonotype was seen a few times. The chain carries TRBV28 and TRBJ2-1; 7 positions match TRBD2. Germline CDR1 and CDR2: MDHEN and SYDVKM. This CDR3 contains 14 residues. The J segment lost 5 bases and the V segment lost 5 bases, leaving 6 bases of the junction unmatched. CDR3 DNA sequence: TGTGCCAGCAGTCCCGGACTAGTCAACAATGAGCAGTTCTTC. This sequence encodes CASSPGLVNNEQFF.

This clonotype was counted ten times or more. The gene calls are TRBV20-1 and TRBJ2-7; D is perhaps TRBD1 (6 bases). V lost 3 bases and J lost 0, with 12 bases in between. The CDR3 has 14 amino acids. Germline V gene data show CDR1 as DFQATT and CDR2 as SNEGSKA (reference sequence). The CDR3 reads CSARSRGSSYEQYF. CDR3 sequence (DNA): TGCAGTGCTAGGTCAAGGGGGTCCTCCTACGAGCAGTACTTC.

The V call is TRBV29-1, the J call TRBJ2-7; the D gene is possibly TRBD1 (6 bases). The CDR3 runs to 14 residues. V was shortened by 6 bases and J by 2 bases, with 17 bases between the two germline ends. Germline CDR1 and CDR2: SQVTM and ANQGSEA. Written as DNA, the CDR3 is TGCAGCGTCCGGGACACCCGAAGGACCTACGAGCAGTACTTC. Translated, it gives CSVRDTRRTYEQYF.

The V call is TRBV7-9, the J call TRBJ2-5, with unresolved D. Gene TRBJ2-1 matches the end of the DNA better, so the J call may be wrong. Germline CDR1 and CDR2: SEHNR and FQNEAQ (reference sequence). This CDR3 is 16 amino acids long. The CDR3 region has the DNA TGTGCCAGCAGCTTAAGGGCAGTGATCTACCAAGAGACCCAGTTCTTC. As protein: CASSLRAVIYQETQFF.

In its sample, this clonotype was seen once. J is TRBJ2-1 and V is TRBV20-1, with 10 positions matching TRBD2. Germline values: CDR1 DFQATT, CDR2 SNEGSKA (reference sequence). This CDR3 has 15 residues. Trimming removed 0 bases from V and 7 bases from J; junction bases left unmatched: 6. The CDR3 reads CSARDWPGLANEQFF. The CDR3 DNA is TGCAGTGCTAGAGATTGGCCGGGACTAGCGAATGAGCAGTTCTTC.

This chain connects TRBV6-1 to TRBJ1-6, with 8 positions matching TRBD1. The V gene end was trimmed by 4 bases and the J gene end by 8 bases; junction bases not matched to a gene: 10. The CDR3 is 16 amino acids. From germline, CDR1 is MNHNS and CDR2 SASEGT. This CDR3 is CASSAGGLGPYSPLHF. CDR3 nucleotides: TGTGCCAGCAGTGCAGGGGGCCTCGGCCCCTATTCACCCCTCCACTTT.

CDR3 sequence: CASSFQTPAAYTTGELFF. The CDR3 DNA sequence: TGTGCCAGCAGCTTCCAAACCCCGGCAGCATACACCACCGGGGAGCTGTTTTTT. The chain carries TRBV11-2 and TRBJ2-2, with D unresolved. Trimming took off 3 bases at V and 4 bases at J, with 21 bases between the two ends. This CDR3 is 18 amino acids long. CDR1 and CDR2 from the germline V gene are SGHAT and FQNNGV.

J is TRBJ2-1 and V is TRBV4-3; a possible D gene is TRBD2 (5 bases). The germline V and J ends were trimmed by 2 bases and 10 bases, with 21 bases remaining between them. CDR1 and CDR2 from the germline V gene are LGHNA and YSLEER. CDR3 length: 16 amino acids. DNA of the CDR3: TGCGCCAGCAGCCAACATCTAAAGAGCGGACTTTACGAGCAGTTCTTC. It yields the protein CASSQHLKSGLYEQFF.

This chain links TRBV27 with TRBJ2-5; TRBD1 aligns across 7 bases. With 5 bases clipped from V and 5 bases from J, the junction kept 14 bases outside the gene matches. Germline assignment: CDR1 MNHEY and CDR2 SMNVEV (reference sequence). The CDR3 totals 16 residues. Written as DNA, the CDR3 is TGTGCCAGCAGTACCGACAGGGCCAGTTCGTGGGAGACCCAGTACTTC. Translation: CASSTDRASSWETQYF.

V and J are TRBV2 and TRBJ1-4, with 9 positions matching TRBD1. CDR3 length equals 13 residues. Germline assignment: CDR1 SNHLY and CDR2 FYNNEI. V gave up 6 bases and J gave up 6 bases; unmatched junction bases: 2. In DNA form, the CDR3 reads TGTGCCAGCAGAAGGGACAGGGATGAAAAACTGTTTTTT. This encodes CASRRDRDEKLFF.

CDR3 residues: CASSSGGGAFF. The CDR3 region has the DNA TGTGCCAGCAGCTCAGGGGGTGGGGCTTTCTTT. The chain has TRBV7-9 and TRBJ1-1, with 7 bases matching TRBD1. The ends lost 4 bases at V and 11 bases at J; junction bases unmatched: 4. In germline, CDR1 is SEHNR, CDR2 FQNEAQ (reference sequence). The CDR3 consists of 11 residues.

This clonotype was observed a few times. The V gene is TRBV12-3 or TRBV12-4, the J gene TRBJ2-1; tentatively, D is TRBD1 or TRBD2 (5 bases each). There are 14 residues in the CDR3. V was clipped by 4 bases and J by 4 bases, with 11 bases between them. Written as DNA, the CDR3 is TGTGCCAGCAGTTCGGGGCGATTATACAATGAGCAGTTCTTC. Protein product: CASSSGRLYNEQFF.

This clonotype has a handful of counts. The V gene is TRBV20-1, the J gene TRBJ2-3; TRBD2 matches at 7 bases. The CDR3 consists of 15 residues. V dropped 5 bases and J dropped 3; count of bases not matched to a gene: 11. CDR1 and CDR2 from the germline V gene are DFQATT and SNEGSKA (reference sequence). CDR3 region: CSASSLAETTDTQYF. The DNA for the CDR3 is TGCAGTGCTTCCAGTCTAGCGGAGACGACAGATACGCAGTATTTT.

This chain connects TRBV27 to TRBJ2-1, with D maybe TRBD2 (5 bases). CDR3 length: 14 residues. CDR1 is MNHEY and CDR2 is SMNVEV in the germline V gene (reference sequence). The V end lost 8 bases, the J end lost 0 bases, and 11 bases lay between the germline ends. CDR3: CASQEDPSYNEQFF. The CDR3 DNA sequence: TGTGCCAGCCAGGAGGACCCCTCCTACAATGAGCAGTTCTTC.

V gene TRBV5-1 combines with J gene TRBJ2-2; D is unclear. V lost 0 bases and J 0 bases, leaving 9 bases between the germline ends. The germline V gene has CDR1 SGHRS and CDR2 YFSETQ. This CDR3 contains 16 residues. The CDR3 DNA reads TGCGCCAGCAGCTTGGAGAGCACTTCGAACACCGGGGAGCTGTTTTTT. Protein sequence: CASSLESTSNTGELFF.

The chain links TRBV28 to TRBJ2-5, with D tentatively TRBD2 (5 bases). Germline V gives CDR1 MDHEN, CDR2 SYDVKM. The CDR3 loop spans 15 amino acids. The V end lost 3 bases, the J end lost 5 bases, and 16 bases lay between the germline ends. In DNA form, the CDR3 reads TGTGCCAGCAGTTTGGGTCAGACTATGGGGGAGACCCAGTACTTC. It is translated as CASSLGQTMGETQYF. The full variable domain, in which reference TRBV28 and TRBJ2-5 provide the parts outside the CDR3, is DVKVTQSSRYLVKRTGEKVFLECVQDMDHENMFWYRQDPGLGLRLIYFSYDVKMKEKGDIPEGYSVSREKKERFSLILESASTNQTSMYLCASSLGQTMGETQYFGPGTRLLVL.

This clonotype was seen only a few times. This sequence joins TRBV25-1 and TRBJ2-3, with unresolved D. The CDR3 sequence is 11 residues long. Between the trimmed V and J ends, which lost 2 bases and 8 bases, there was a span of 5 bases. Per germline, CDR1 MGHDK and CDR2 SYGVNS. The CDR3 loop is CASSETLTQYF. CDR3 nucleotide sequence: TGTGCCAGCAGTGAAACCCTTACGCAGTATTTT.

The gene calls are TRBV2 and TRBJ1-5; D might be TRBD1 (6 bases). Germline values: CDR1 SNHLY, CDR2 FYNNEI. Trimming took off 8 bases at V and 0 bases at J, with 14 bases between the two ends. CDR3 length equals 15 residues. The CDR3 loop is CASGLGGNSNQPQHF. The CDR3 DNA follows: TGTGCCAGCGGGTTAGGGGGAAATAGCAATCAGCCCCAGCATTTT.

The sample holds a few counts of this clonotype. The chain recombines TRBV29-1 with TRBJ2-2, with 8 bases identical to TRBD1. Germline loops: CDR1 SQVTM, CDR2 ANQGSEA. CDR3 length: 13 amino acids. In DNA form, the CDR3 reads TGCAGTGGGGGACAGGTGAACACCGGGGAGCTGTTTTTT. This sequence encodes CSGGQVNTGELFF.